The T cell receptor (beta chain) described here comes from a study of HIV-infected children after antiretroviral therapy interruption. Study-level information: Median age was roughly 10 years (interruption) and approximately 8 years (continuous).

A 3' RACE protocol on RNA, with unique molecular identifiers, produced the TCR library. Each CDR3 protein is one row after TCRdb ran MiXCR on the 3' RACE reads. The data contain several thousand distinct CDR3 sequences, 4% to 5% of them singletons. Relative to its sample, this clonotype is medium-sized. The treatment here: PENTA 11 planned treatment interruption arm or continuous ART arm. The starting material was CD45RO+ CD8+ T cells from PBMCs, pooled from several time points, obtained from a donor given antiretroviral therapy, either interrupted or continuous. Described subset: memory CD8+ CD45RO+ CD45RA- T cells. This clonotype was sampled from a pool of human donors with HIV.

CDR3 residues: CASSFKMRREQYF. The CDR3 DNA follows: TGTGCCAGCAGCTTTAAGATGAGGAGGGAGCAGTACTTC. V gene TRBV13 combines with J gene TRBJ2-7, with a weak D call TRBD2 (5 bases). Germline CDR1 is PRHDT and CDR2 is FYEKMQ (reference sequence). Trimming took off 3 bases at V and 7 bases at J, with 13 bases between the two ends. The CDR3 totals 13 residues. Together with reference TRBV13 and TRBJ2-7, the CDR3 gives the full variable domain: AAGVIQSPRHLIKEKRETATLKCYPIPRHDTVYWYQQGPGQDPQFLISFYEKMQSDKGSIPDRFSAQQFSDYHSELNMSSLELGDSALYFCASSFKMRREQYFGPGTRLTVT.